This T cell receptor beta chain originates from a study of cytomegalovirus exposure and HLA in healthy donors. The study's findings and limits: Analysis was carried out at a later point, and it linked a missense DCLRE1C variant to TCR beta V- and J-gene trimming. In the analysis, some V segments, TRBV6-2 and TRBV6-3 included, were excluded as indistinguishable. Later analysis reportedly placed an Asian-associated ancestry cluster below the roughly 600-donor mean in N-insertions.

V dropped 6 bases and J dropped 3 bases, with 6 bases sitting between them. In germline, CDR1 is MNHEY, CDR2 SMNVEV (reference sequence). The CDR3 covers 11 residues. About this clone itself: No antigen is known for it. The same CDR3 is also encoded by other DNA sequences in this sample.

PCR involved 60 Vbeta and 13 Jbeta primers. Clones were read by immunoSEQ multiplex PCR, and TCRdb kept only the in-frame ones, dropping some. The table lists 250,000 or so clones, about 90% of them singletons. The genes are TRBV27 and TRBJ2-7; D ambiguous. This TCR derives from a girl aged 2 to 10 in good health and CMV-seronegative. Material for sequencing was PBMCs. CDR3 protein: CASSSGYEQYF. CDR3 nucleotide sequence: TGTGCCAGCAGCTCGGGCTACGAGCAGTACTTC.